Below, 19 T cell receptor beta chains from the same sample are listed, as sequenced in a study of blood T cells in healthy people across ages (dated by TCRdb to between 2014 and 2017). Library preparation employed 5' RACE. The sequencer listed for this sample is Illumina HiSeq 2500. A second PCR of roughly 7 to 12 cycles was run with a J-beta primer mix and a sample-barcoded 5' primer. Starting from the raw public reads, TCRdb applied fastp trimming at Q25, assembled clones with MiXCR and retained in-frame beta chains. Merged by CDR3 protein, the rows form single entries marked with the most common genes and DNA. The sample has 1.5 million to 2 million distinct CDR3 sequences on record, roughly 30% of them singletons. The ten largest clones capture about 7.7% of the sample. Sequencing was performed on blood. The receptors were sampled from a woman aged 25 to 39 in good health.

In DNA form, the CDR3 reads TGCAGTGCTTCCCTTAGCGGGAGGGCCGAAAATGAGCAGTTCTTC. Translation: CSASLSGRAENEQFF. The J gene is TRBJ2-1, the V gene TRBV20-1; 11 bases are shared with TRBD2. There are 15 residues in the CDR3. V trimming: 5 bases; J trimming: 7 bases; junction bases outside the gene matches: 10. The germline V gene has CDR1 DFQATT and CDR2 SNEGSKA (reference sequence).

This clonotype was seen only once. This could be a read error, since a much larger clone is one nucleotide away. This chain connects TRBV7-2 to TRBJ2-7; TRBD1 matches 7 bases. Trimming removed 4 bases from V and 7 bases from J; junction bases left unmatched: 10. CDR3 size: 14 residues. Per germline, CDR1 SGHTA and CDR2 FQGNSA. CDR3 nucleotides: TGTGCCAGCAGCTCCGTGACAGGGATGGGTGAGCAGTACTTC. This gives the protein CASSSVTGMGEQYF.

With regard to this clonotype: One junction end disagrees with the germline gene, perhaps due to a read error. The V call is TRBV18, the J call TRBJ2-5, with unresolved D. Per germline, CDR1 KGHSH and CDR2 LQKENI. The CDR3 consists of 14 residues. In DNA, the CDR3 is TGTGCCTGCTCGGAAGGGTTCCAACAAGAGACCCAGTACTTC. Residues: CACSEGFQQETQYF.

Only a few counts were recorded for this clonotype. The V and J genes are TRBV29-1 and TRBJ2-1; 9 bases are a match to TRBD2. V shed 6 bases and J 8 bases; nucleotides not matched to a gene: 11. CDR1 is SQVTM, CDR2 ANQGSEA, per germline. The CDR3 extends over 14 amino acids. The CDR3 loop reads CSVRGGGALDEQFF. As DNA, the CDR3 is TGCAGCGTGCGTGGCGGGGGGGCTCTTGATGAGCAGTTCTTC.

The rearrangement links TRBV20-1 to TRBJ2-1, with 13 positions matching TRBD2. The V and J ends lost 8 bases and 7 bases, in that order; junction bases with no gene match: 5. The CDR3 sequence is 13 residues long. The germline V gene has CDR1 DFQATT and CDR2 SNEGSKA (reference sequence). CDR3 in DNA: TGCAGTTCGGGACTAGCGGGGAGGAATGAGCAGTTCTTC. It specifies CSSGLAGRNEQFF.

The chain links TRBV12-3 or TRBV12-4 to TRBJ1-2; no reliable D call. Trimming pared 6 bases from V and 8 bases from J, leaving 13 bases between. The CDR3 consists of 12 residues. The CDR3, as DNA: TGTGCCAGCAGGAAGATACGAGGCGGCTACACCTTC. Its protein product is CASRKIRGGYTF.

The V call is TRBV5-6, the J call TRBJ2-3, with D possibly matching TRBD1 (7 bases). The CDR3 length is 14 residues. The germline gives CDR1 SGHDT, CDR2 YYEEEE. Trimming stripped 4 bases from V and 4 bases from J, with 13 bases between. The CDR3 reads CASSTQGTADTQYF. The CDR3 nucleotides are TGTGCCAGCAGCACACAGGGGACTGCAGATACGCAGTATTTT.

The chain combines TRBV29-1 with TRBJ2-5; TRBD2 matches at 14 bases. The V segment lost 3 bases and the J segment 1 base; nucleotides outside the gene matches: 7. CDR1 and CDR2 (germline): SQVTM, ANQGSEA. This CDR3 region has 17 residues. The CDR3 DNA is TGCAGCGTTGAGATGGGACTAGCGGGAGCTTCCCAAGAGACCCAGTACTTC. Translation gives CSVEMGLAGASQETQYF. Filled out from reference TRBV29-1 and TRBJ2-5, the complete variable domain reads SAVISQKPSRDICQRGTSLTIQCQVDSQVTMMFWYRQQPGQSLTLIATANQGSEATYESGFVIDKFPISRPNLTFSTLTVSNMSPEDSSIYLCSVEMGLAGASQETQYFGPGTRLLVL.

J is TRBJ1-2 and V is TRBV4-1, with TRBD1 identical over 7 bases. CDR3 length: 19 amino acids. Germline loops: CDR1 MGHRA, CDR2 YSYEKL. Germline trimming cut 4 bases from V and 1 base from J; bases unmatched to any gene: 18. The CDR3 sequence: CASSREWTLGQSFNYGYTF. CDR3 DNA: TGCGCCAGCAGCCGCGAATGGACCCTGGGACAGTCCTTTAACTATGGCTACACCTTC.

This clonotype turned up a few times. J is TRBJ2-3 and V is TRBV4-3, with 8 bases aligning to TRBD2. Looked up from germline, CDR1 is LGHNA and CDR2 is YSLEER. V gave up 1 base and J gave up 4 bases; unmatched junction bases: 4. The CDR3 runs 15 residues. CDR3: CASSQAWREADTQYF. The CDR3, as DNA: TGCGCCAGCAGCCAAGCCTGGCGGGAGGCAGATACGCAGTATTTT.

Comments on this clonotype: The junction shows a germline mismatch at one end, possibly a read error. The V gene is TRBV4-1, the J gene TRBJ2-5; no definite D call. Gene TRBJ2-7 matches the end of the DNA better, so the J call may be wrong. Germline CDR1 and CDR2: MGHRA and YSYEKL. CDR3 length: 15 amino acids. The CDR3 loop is CASSQEKGRPYEQYF. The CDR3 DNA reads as TGCGCCAGCAGTCAAGAGAAGGGTCGTCCCTACGAGCAGTACTTC.

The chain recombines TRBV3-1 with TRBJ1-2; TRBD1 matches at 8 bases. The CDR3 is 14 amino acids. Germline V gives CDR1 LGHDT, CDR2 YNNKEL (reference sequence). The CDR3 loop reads CTNRPGTGTYGYTF. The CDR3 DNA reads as TGTACCAACAGACCCGGGACAGGAACCTATGGCTACACCTTC.

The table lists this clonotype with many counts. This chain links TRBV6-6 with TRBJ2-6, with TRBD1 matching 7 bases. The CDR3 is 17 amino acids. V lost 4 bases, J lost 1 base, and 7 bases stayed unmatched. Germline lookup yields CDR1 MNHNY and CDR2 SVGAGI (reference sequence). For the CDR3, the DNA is TGTGCCAGCAGTTTTGGACAGGTGGCATCTGGGGCCAACGTCCTGACTTTC. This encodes CASSFGQVASGANVLTF.

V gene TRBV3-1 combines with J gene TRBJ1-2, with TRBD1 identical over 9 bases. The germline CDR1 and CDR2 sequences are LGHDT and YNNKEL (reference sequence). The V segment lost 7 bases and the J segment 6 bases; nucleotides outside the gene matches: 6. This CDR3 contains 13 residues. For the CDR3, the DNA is TGTGCCAGCACTACAGGGGGCCAAAATGGCTACACCTTC. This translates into CASTTGGQNGYTF.

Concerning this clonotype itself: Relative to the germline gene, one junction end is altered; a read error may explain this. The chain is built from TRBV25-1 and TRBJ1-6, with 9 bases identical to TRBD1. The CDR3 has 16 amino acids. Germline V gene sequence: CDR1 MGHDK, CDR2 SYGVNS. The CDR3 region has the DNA TGTGCCAGCAGTGGACCAGGGACAGGGATCGGTTCACCCATCCACTTT. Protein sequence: CASSGPGTGIGSPIHF.

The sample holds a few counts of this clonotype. The CDR3 is CASSPLGNQPQHF. In DNA, the CDR3 is TGTGCCAGCAGTCCTTTAGGCAATCAGCCCCAGCATTTT. The V and J genes are TRBV6-5 and TRBJ1-5; D gene unclear. The V end lost 5 bases, the J end lost 2 bases, and 7 bases lay between the germline ends. The CDR3 extends over 13 amino acids. Per germline, CDR1 MNHEY and CDR2 SVGAGI.

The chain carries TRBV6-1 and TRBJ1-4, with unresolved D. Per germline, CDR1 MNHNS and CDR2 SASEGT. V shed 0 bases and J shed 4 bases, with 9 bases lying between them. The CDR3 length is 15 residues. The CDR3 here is CASSEALLINEKLFF. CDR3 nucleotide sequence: TGTGCCAGCAGTGAAGCTCTCCTGATTAATGAAAAACTGTTTTTT.

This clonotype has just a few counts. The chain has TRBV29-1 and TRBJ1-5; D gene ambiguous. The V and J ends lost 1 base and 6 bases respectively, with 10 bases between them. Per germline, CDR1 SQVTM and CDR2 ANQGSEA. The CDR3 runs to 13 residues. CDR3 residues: CSVEVDGSQPQHF. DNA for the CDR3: TGCAGCGTTGAAGTGGATGGGAGTCAGCCCCAGCATTTT.

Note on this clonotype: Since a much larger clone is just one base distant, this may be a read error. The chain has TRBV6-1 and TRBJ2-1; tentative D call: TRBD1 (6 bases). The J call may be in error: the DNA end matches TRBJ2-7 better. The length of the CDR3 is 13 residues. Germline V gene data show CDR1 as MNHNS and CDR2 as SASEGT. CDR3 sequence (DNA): TGTGCCAGCGACAGGAGCTCCTACAATGAGCAGTACTTC. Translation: CASDRSSYNEQYF.